This TCR beta chain is drawn from a study of cytomegalovirus exposure and HLA in healthy donors (dated 2017 in TCRdb). In the study overall: An earlier analysis of 587 of the donors reported 276 Gb of sequence data and roughly 120 million unique TCR beta sequences obtained from approximately 180 million T cells. Every repertoire in the discovery cohort had been generated on one and the same sequencing platform. Genome-wide SNP genotypes for about 65% of the roughly 700 donors were used in a later genetic analysis, which treated that subset as a discovery cohort. Alongside the repertoire data, information on donor age, sex, ethnicity and CMV serostatus was compiled. Of the roughly 390 genotyped donors, around 81% fell in the genetic ancestry cluster associated with self-reported Caucasian donors. A separate validation cohort of some 130 different subjects was used in addition to the roughly 620-subject first cohort. In a later analysis, previously published TCR beta repertoires from about 670 donors were re-analyzed and high-resolution HLA genotyping was added so that TCR occurrence patterns could be studied. Approximately 300 gigabases of sequencing data and tens of millions of unique TCR sequences made up an early release that covered 640 HLA-typed donors. HLA typing included class I and class II loci at four-digit resolution. To predict cytomegalovirus infection status, the study brought together high-throughput TCR immunosequencing, statistical association of individual TCRs with disease status, and machine learning. Roughly 5 DR-DQ haplotypes were handled as single units for association and clustering, since linkage in the cohort was strong. The number of typed donors differed by locus: about 620-640 for A, B, C, DRB1 and DQB1; approximately 540 for DQA1; 606 for DPA1; and some 430 for DPB1. The T cell repertoires of 666 subjects were profiled by immunosequencing and related to cytomegalovirus serostatus. Rather than using new phenotypic data, the later analysis identified candidate immune exposures from TCR beta sequences and from how often those sequences occurred across donors. An earlier analysis of 500 to 750 of the donors applied high-throughput TCR beta sequencing to assess whether each TCR beta V gene segment acted as functional or pseudogenic. Across about 370 genotyped donors of the cohort, an average of approximately 200,000 unique TCR beta nucleotide sequences per donor were sequenced, and approximately 19% of those sequences were non-productive. The study was designed to test whether signatures of past pathogen exposure could be identified by cataloging public T cell receptors. Broad study findings and their caveats: Some IMGT-functional V segments, including TRBV6-2 and TRBV6-3, could not be told apart with the 87-base-pair reads, so those segments were excluded. In a later genetic analysis, a missense DCLRE1C variant was associated with V-gene and J-gene trimming of TCR beta chains, and the association was replicated in an independent cohort. Roughly uniform sequencing depth across donors was assumed in presence/absence analyses, although this assumption may not hold. A later genetic analysis reported fewer N-insertions in productive TCRs among donors in an Asian-associated ancestry cluster than the roughly 700-donor mean. Most TCR sequences were observed very rarely across donors, whereas some public TCRs were present in many individuals. In both the original and validation cohorts, the classifier was reported to diagnose cytomegalovirus status with high specificity and sensitivity. In a later analysis, some 18,000 TCR beta sequences were associated with specific HLA alleles at a false discovery rate of 0.05. In vitro tests confirmed that three of the cytomegalovirus-associated TCR beta chains recognize cytomegalovirus antigens. In a later analysis, several top co-occurrence clusters were reported to appear linked to parvovirus B19, influenza, CMV and Epstein-Barr virus. Over 15 rarely observed V segments, including chromosome 9 orphons, were excluded from the earlier analysis of just under 600 of the donors because counts were too low. Because some donors lacked HLA typing at each locus, the association tests relied only on the typed subset. Immune exposure information for the cohort was limited to CMV serostatus. A total of 150 to 200 TCR beta chains were listed by the study as associated with cytomegalovirus. A group of highly shared sequence variants was considered likely to be a technical artifact of the sequencing pipeline. Correlated functional status among segregating V segments might reflect linkage disequilibrium, but an unknown experimental factor could not be ruled out. A further reported finding was that TCR beta sequences accurately predicted the HLA-A and HLA-B alleles for most subjects in the first cohort. A later analysis found that TCR association rates varied across HLA loci, with DRB1 alleles showing the most associated TCRs and HLA-C alleles the fewest. The cohort was sequenced for TCR beta chains only, and without alpha or paired-chain data the features that could be detected were limited. Broadly in line with IMGT annotations, most TCR beta V segments showed up in productive rearrangements about 87% or about 30% of the time in an earlier analysis of some 590 of the donors. The authors suggested that the approach could potentially be generalized to other disease states and immunological phenotypes. When HLA alleles, especially DR and DQ, strongly co-occurred, TCR associations were difficult to assign to individual alleles. A later analysis found that HLA-associated TCR beta chains were more clonally expanded and had lower generation probabilities than equally common non-associated chains. In a later analysis, most CMV-associated TCR beta chains were found to appear HLA-restricted, with HLA associations seemingly driven largely by CMV exposure.

A remark on this clone: Its antigen is unknown. Within one base of it there is no much larger clone, and no base qualities were kept.

Library preparation employed the immunoSEQ multiplex PCR assay. A mixture of 60 forward primers for TCR Vbeta segments and 13 reverse primers for TCR Jbeta segments was used in the multiplex PCR. Amplification of the CDR3 region of rearranged TCR beta genes was performed with a multiplex PCR assay on genomic DNA. The amplified TCR beta libraries were sequenced on the Illumina HiSeq System as 87-base-pair reads. On the study's bioinformatics: Across the roughly 700 repertoires, a later analysis counted tens of millions of unique TCR beta chains, approximately 10 million of which were shared by at least two donors. A nearest-neighbor algorithm error-corrected the raw reads and collapsed the reads into unique sequences, merging closely related sequences to remove PCR and sequencing errors. V, D and J gene segments were assigned by aligning CDR3 sequences to IMGT reference sequences. Each retained sequence needed at least a six-nucleotide match to both a V gene segment and a J gene segment. Rearrangements were called productive when the CDR3 lacked stop codons and stayed in frame with V and J; all others were non-productive. CDR3 was defined according to IMGT convention as the region running from the second conserved V-encoded cysteine to the conserved J-encoded phenylalanine. The earlier analysis of fewer than 700 of the donors excluded sequences that lacked an unambiguous match to a single V gene segment. In an earlier analysis of approximately 560 of the donors, a V segment was called functional when productive rearrangements were above 56.7%, and segregating when the standard deviation between donors exceeded 5%. A statistical classification framework was built to diagnose cytomegalovirus status from the catalog of TCR beta chain sequences. In a later analysis, TCR nucleotide sequences were compared against IMGT/GENE-DB human TR gene sequences so that V and J genes could be assigned. In a later analysis, CDR3 sequences and most-parsimonious VDJ recombination scenarios were assigned using the TCRdist pipeline. In a later analysis, each TCR beta chain was defined by its CDR3 amino acid sequence together with its V-gene family, and reads without a unique V-gene family were excluded. To address suspected cross-contamination and a sequencing artifact, a later analysis removed 592 highly shared, low-generation-probability nucleotide sequences. In a later analysis, a clonal expansion index was calculated for each public chain from normalized within-repertoire ranks of inferred template counts. Generation probabilities in a later analysis came from a VDJ recombination model fitted to out-of-frame rearrangements, and those results were checked against IGoR. In a later analysis, hypergeometric tests were used to score TCR-TCR, TCR-HLA and TCR-CMV co-occurrence, with a repertoire-size bias correction applied to TCR pairs. A later analysis estimated false discovery rates by permuting HLA or CMV assignments 20 times. A later analysis grouped co-occurring TCRs with DBSCAN, adding TCRdist sequence similarity when clustering within HLA-allele-positive subsets. Repertoires with fewer than 30,000 or more than 120,000 public chains were left out of co-occurrence clustering, as were five repertoires with anomalous nucleotide sharing. Not all clones reach the TCRdb copy of this immuneACCESS table, which keeps in-frame sequences only. Checked studies attribute under half of the gap to unresolved V genes and leave the rest unexplained. The DNA gave D and trimming, while V, J and clone size come from that table. The sample table lists around 150,000 clones, 65% to 70% of them with a count of one. 8% to 13% of the sample comes from the top ten.

From a lookup of the germline V gene, CDR1 and CDR2 are MNHEY and SVGAGI. A distance of 8 bases separates the germline ends of V and J, which lose 2 bases and 1 base respectively. CDR3 length: 14 amino acids, cysteine to phenylalanine. Only CDR3 DNA remains: 42 bases, in frame from the first base. The cohort consisted of 670 or so healthy bone marrow donors. At the time of sampling, every cohort member was nominally healthy, though immune exposures that went unrecorded were likely present. The donor was CMV seropositive and was included in the group of almost 300 seropositive cohort members. Every donor gave a peripheral blood sample, and the peripheral blood mononuclear cells from that sample were used for TCR beta sequencing. Genomic DNA was extracted from the blood cell samples with the Qiagen DNeasy Blood Extraction Kit.

Sequenced sample: PBMCs. The chain couples TRBV6-5 to TRBJ2-5, with no confidently assigned D gene. This receptor was taken from a man aged 30 to 39 in good health and CMV-seropositive. The bases read TGTGCCAGCAGTTACGTGGGCACCCAAGAGACCCAGTACTTC. Its product reads: CASSYVGTQETQYF.